The rows below give T cell receptor beta chains drawn from one sample of a study of CD8 T cells in Susac syndrome. TCRdb fed the immunoSEQ multiplex PCR reads into MiXCR, producing one record per CDR3 protein. The sample carries some 180,000 distinct CDR3 sequences, about 94% recorded once. Sequencing was performed on CD4+ T cells from PBMCs. The receptors here all came from a human donor with Susac syndrome. The CDR3 runs from the conserved cysteine through the conserved F or W. D genes are given only for firm matches. For some rows the clone size is stated as once, few or many, or as a class when expanded; others skip it.

D gene,V gene,J gene,CDR3 length,clone size,CDR3 protein,CDR3 DNA
.,TRBV28,TRBJ2-4,14,.,CASSSTDWENIQYF,TGTGCCAGCAGTTCGACGGACTGGGAAAACATTCAGTACTTC
.,TRBV30,TRBJ2-3,15,.,CAWSPLSSSTDTQYF,TGTGCCTGGAGTCCTCTGTCCTCTAGCACAGATACGCAGTATTTT
TRBD2,TRBV20-1,TRBJ2-1,14,.,CSAASGRSYNEQFF,TGCAGTGCCGCGAGCGGGAGATCCTACAATGAGCAGTTCTTC
.,TRBV29-1,TRBJ1-1,13,.,CSVRGVANTEAFF,TGCAGCGTTCGTGGGGTTGCGAACACTGAAGCTTTCTTT
.,TRBV28,TRBJ1-2,16,.,CASTLLGEGVNYGYTF,TGTGCCAGCACTCTCTTAGGAGAGGGTGTCAACTATGGCTACACCTTC
.,TRBV18,TRBJ2-7,12,.,CASSSSSYEQYF,TGTGCCAGCTCATCAAGTTCCTACGAGCAGTACTTC
.,TRBV7-8,TRBJ2-5,15,.,CASSSMRGGQETQYF,TGTGCCAGCAGCAGTATGCGGGGAGGACAAGAGACCCAGTACTTC
TRBD2,TRBV6-1,TRBJ2-5,16,.,CASRTIAGERQETQYF,TGTGCCAGCAGAACCATAGCGGGAGAGCGGCAAGAGACCCAGTACTTC
.,TRBV28,TRBJ2-3,14,.,CASSLSLSTDTQYF,TGTGCCAGCAGTTTATCTTTGAGCACAGATACGCAGTATTTT
.,TRBV20-1,TRBJ2-1,14,.,CSATGAGSYNEQFF,TGCAGTGCTACCGGGGCGGGGTCCTACAATGAGCAGTTCTTC
.,TRBV29-1,TRBJ1-1,13,.,CSTWTVENTEAFF,TGCAGCACCTGGACAGTTGAGAACACTGAAGCTTTCTTT
.,TRBV28,TRBJ2-2,15,once,CASSAQGGITGELFF,TGTGCCAGCAGTGCCCAGGGCGGTATCACCGGGGAGCTGTTTTTT
.,TRBV4-1,TRBJ2-5,14,.,CASSLPVGGGTQYF,TGCGCCAGCAGCCTTCCTGTGGGCGGTGGGACCCAGTACTTC
TRBD2,TRBV28,TRBJ2-1,14,.,CASRAGTTYNEQFF,TGTGCCAGCAGGGCTGGGACTACCTACAATGAGCAGTTCTTC
.,TRBV10-3,TRBJ2-7,14,.,CAISESTGHYEQYF,TGTGCCATCAGTGAGTCGACAGGCCACTACGAGCAGTACTTC
TRBD1,TRBV7-2,TRBJ1-2,14,.,CASSLSPRGRGYTF,TGTGCCAGCAGCTTGTCGCCCAGGGGGCGCGGCTACACCTTC
.,TRBV28,TRBJ1-2,16,.,CASSSPGTPGVYGYTF,TGTGCCAGCAGTTCCCCTGGGACTCCCGGTGTCTATGGCTACACCTTC
TRBD1,TRBV5-8,TRBJ1-4,15,.,CASSTGTGPGEKLFF,TGTGCCAGCAGCACAGGGACAGGTCCTGGGGAAAAACTGTTTTTT
TRBD1,TRBV25-1,TRBJ1-2,15,.,CASSEPGTGNYGYTF,TGTGCCAGCAGTGAACCCGGGACAGGGAACTATGGCTACACCTTC
.,TRBV12-3/TRBV12-4,TRBJ2-4,17,.,CASSSRYSPVAKNIQYF,TGTGCCAGCAGTTCACGTTACAGTCCAGTAGCCAAAAACATTCAGTACTTC
.,TRBV5-6,TRBJ1-2,14,.,CASSLPGGGYGYTF,TGTGCCAGCAGCTTGCCCGGGGGTGGATATGGCTACACCTTC
.,TRBV13,TRBJ2-1,15,.,CASSSDWSSYNEQFF,TGTGCCAGCAGCTCCGACTGGAGCTCCTACAATGAGCAGTTCTTC
.,TRBV7-2,TRBJ1-2,13,.,CASSLEASHGYTF,TGTGCCAGCAGCTTAGAAGCATCCCATGGCTACACCTTC
.,TRBV11-1,TRBJ2-6,16,.,CASSARPTSGANVLTF,TGTGCCAGCAGCGCCCGACCGACCTCTGGGGCCAACGTCCTGACTTTC
.,TRBV20-1,TRBJ2-2,15,.,CSARDLFGKTGELFF,TGCAGTGCTAGAGATCTGTTCGGGAAGACCGGGGAGCTGTTTTTT
.,TRBV3-1,TRBJ2-1,15,.,CASRGRGHLYNEQFF,TGTGCCAGCAGGGGGCGGGGACACCTCTACAATGAGCAGTTCTTC
TRBD1,TRBV6-6,TRBJ1-2,13,.,CASSTGQNYGYTF,TGTGCCAGCAGTACGGGACAGAACTATGGCTACACCTTC
.,TRBV25-1,TRBJ1-5,16,.,CASSIAGHSSNQPQHF,TGTGCCAGCAGTATAGCGGGACACAGTTCCAATCAGCCCCAGCATTTT
.,TRBV4-3,TRBJ2-5,14,.,CASSQDRTPETQYF,TGCGCCAGCAGCCAAGATCGGACACCCGAGACCCAGTACTTC
.,TRBV30,TRBJ2-5,13,.,CAWSEQGQETQYF,TGTGCCTGGAGTGAACAGGGTCAAGAGACCCAGTACTTC
.,TRBV11-2,TRBJ1-4,19,.,CASSSYYGPRLKRSEKLFF,TGTGCCAGCAGCTCCTATTACGGGCCCAGGTTAAAGAGGAGTGAAAAACTGTTTTTT
.,TRBV4-2,TRBJ1-4,14,once,CASSQESVDEKLFF,TGTGCCAGCAGCCAAGAATCAGTGGATGAAAAACTGTTTTTT
.,TRBV24-1,TRBJ2-1,19,.,CATSDPSNSLGDIYNEQFF,TGTGCCACCAGTGATCCTAGCAACTCACTAGGGGACATATACAATGAGCAGTTCTTC
TRBD2,TRBV29-1,TRBJ2-1,13,.,CSVTSGVDNEQFF,TGCAGCGTCACTAGCGGCGTAGACAATGAGCAGTTCTTC
.,TRBV2,TRBJ2-1,14,.,CASSVGASIDEQFF,TGTGCCAGCAGTGTCGGGGCGTCCATAGATGAGCAGTTCTTC
.,TRBV12-3/TRBV12-4,TRBJ1-1,12,.,CASSLAQSGAFF,TGTGCCAGCAGTTTAGCGCAGAGTGGGGCTTTCTTT
.,TRBV6-2/TRBV6-3,TRBJ2-2,16,.,CASSYEAGVDTGELFF,TGTGCCAGCAGTTATGAAGCGGGTGTGGACACCGGGGAGCTGTTTTTT
.,TRBV15,TRBJ2-3,15,.,CATSRDPGEADTQYF,TGTGCCACCAGCAGAGATCCTGGGGAGGCGGATACGCAGTATTTT
.,TRBV20-1,TRBJ1-3,15,.,CSAGEGTAAGNTIYF,TGCAGTGCTGGGGAAGGGACGGCAGCTGGAAACACCATATATTTT
TRBD2,TRBV9,TRBJ2-1,16,once,CASSVQTSGRYNEQFF,TGTGCCAGCAGCGTGCAGACTAGCGGGAGGTACAATGAGCAGTTCTTC
.,TRBV2,TRBJ2-1,14,.,CASSDMTGRNEQFF,TGTGCCAGCAGTGACATGACCGGGCGCAATGAGCAGTTCTTC